This entry lists 7 T cell receptor beta chains sequenced from one sample in a study of blood T cell repertoires in COVID-19. Measured with immunoSEQ multiplex PCR; TCRdb has only the in-frame clones, and not every one. The data hold more than 300,000 clones, with 87% observed a single time. The sequenced sample was peripheral blood. These receptors were collected from a woman aged 25 to 39 with COVID-19, enrolled during active disease.

V usage is TRBV5-6 and J usage is TRBJ2-7; no definite D call. Deletions cut 3 bases from V and 3 bases from J, with 16 bases between. This CDR3 contains 15 residues. Per germline, CDR1 SGHDT and CDR2 YYEEEE. CDR3 sequence (DNA): TGTGCCAGCAGCTCCGGTTTTCGGCAGGACTACGAGCAGTACTTC. This gives the protein CASSSGFRQDYEQYF.

The rearrangement joins TRBV30 to TRBJ1-2; maybe TRBD1 (5 bases). The CDR3 contains 17 residues. Germline V gene data show CDR1 as GTSNPN and CDR2 as SVGIG (reference sequence). Trimming took off 2 bases at V and 4 bases at J, with 23 bases between the two ends. Written as DNA, the CDR3 is TGTGCCTGGAGTCCCCGGTCAGGGATCATATTGGGCTATGGCTACACCTTC. Its protein product is CAWSPRSGIILGYGYTF.

The V and J genes are TRBV6-5 and TRBJ1-2; maybe TRBD1 (6 bases). Germline-derived CDR1 and CDR2 are MNHEY and SVGAGI. This CDR3 comprises 14 residues. The V end was cut by 8 bases, the J end by 8 bases, with 21 bases between. This CDR3 reads CASGVPHRTDGYTF. Here the CDR3 DNA reads TGTGCCAGCGGGGTCCCCCATAGGACAGACGGCTACACCTTC.

The chain couples TRBV11-2 to TRBJ1-2; 7 positions match TRBD1. The germline V gene encodes CDR1 SGHAT and CDR2 FQNNGV. V lost 4 bases, J lost 2 bases, and 1 base stayed unmatched. This CDR3 has 13 amino acids. The CDR3 DNA reads TGTGCCAGCAGCTCGACAGGGAACTATGGCTACACCTTC. Its protein is CASSSTGNYGYTF.

The rearrangement uses TRBV30 and TRBJ2-1; possible D gene TRBD2, 5 bases. V lost 2 bases to trimming and J lost 10 bases, with 21 bases between them. This CDR3 comprises 15 residues. CDR1 GTSNPN and CDR2 SVGIG come from the germline V gene (reference sequence). CDR3 DNA: TGTGCCTGGAGTAGGGAACTAATTGGAGCGGCCGAGCAGTTCTTC. Its translation is CAWSRELIGAAEQFF.

The V call is TRBV3-1 (or the pseudogene TRBV3-2), the J call TRBJ2-2; 9 positions match TRBD1. The CDR3 contains 16 residues. Germline V gene lookup returns CDR1 LGHDT and CDR2 YNNKEL (reference sequence). The junction had 6 bases not matched to a gene; V was cut back by 4 bases and J by 3 bases. The CDR3 DNA reads as TGTGCCAGCAGCCCACAGGGGGCGCGGGACACCGGGGAGCTGTTTTTT. As protein: CASSPQGARDTGELFF.

CDR3 sequence reads: CASSYGLEQFF. Written as DNA, the CDR3 is TGTGCCAGCAGTTACGGACTAGAGCAGTTCTTC. This chain links TRBV3-1 (or the pseudogene TRBV3-2) with TRBJ2-1, with a tentative D call TRBD2 (6 bases). The CDR3 totals 11 residues. Germline CDR1 and CDR2: LGHDT and YNNKEL (reference sequence). V was clipped by 6 bases and J by 10 bases, with 10 bases between them.